These 7 T cell receptor beta chains were all obtained from the same sample, sequenced in a study of blood T cell repertoires in COVID-19. This table comes from immunoSEQ multiplex PCR, and its TCRdb copy is limited to in-frame clones, with some not included. The data contain 270,000 or so clones, about nine tenths of them seen just once; the ten biggest clones take up more than 9.5%. Sequencing was carried out using peripheral blood. These receptors all come from a woman aged 25 to 45 with COVID-19, enrolled during active disease.

The gene calls are TRBV7-9 and TRBJ1-2; 7 bases fit TRBD1. This CDR3 spans 15 amino acids. Losses at the gene ends were 5 bases for V and 1 base for J; bases not matched to a gene: 7. Germline CDR1 reads SEHNR; CDR2 reads FQNEAQ (reference sequence). CDR3 loop: CASSPQDRINYGYTF. DNA of the CDR3: TGTGCCAGCAGCCCCCAGGACAGGATTAACTATGGCTACACCTTC.

The J gene is TRBJ2-1, the V gene TRBV5-1; 8 nucleotides line up with TRBD2. CDR3 length: 16 amino acids. The J segment lost 7 bases and the V segment lost 1 base, leaving 10 bases of the junction unmatched. Looked up from germline, CDR1 is SGHRS and CDR2 is YFSETQ. The CDR3 loop reads CASSLLTGGRRNEQFF. The CDR3 DNA reads as TGCGCCAGCAGCTTGCTCACGGGGGGGCGGAGAAATGAGCAGTTCTTC.

The gene calls are TRBV28 and TRBJ2-3, with a weak D call TRBD1 (5 bases). This CDR3 spans 13 amino acids. V was pared by 5 bases and J by 4 bases, with 10 bases between. Germline V lookup: CDR1 MDHEN, CDR2 SYDVKM. The CDR3 reads CASSPFRADTQYF. CDR3 nucleotides: TGTGCCAGCAGTCCCTTCAGGGCAGATACGCAGTATTTT.

The rearrangement joins TRBV4-2 to TRBJ2-5; 10 bases map to TRBD2. J gave up 2 bases and V 0 bases, and 9 bases lay outside the gene matches. The germline gives CDR1 LGHNA, CDR2 YNFKEQ. The CDR3 is 18 residues long. CDR3 coding DNA: TGTGCCAGCAGCCAAGATTGGGCTAGCGGGGGAACACAAGAGACCCAGTACTTC. Amino acid sequence: CASSQDWASGGTQETQYF.

The chain links TRBV6-5 to TRBJ1-4; no firm D call. V dropped 0 bases and J dropped 8 bases, with 4 bases sitting between them. The V gene's germline CDR1 is MNHEY and CDR2 SVGAGI. The CDR3 is made up of 12 amino acids. The CDR3 spells CASSYSGEKLFF. The CDR3 DNA reads as TGTGCCAGCAGTTACTCCGGGGAAAAACTGTTTTTT.

A few counts support this clone. The rearrangement joins TRBV4-1 to TRBJ1-2, with a weak D call TRBD1 (6 bases). CDR3 size: 15 residues. The germline V and J ends were trimmed by 1 base and 4 bases, with 13 bases remaining between them. The germline gives CDR1 MGHRA, CDR2 YSYEKL. CDR3 DNA sequence: TGCGCCAGCAGCCAAGTCACTACAGGGCCCTATGGCTACACCTTC. Residues: CASSQVTTGPYGYTF.

The chain carries TRBV25-1 and TRBJ1-6; the D gene is possibly TRBD1 (5 bases). V was shortened by 6 bases and J by 10 bases, with 16 bases between the two germline ends. From germline, CDR1 is MGHDK and CDR2 SYGVNS. The CDR3 extends over 14 amino acids. The CDR3 here is CASRGGARGSPLHF. For the CDR3, the DNA is TGTGCCAGCAGGGGAGGGGCTCGCGGGTCACCCCTCCACTTT.